These 24 T cell receptor beta chains were all obtained from the same sample, sequenced in a study of blood T cell repertoires in COVID-19. The data were produced by immunoSEQ multiplex PCR, yet TCRdb's version contains in-frame clones alone and is incomplete. The table has more than 90,000 clones, approximately 86% seen once. Sequencing was performed on peripheral blood. These receptors all stem from a man aged 35 to 55 with acute or convalescent COVID-19.

The gene calls are TRBV15 and TRBJ2-5; possible D gene TRBD1, 6 bases. The CDR3 loop spans 15 amino acids. CDR1 and CDR2 from the germline V gene are LNHNV and YYDKDF (reference sequence). Between the trimmed V and J ends, which lost 3 bases and 2 bases, there was a span of 13 bases. This chain's CDR3 is CATSRTGQRQETQYF. The CDR3 coding sequence is TGTGCCACCAGCAGGACTGGACAGAGACAAGAGACCCAGTACTTC.

The chain combines TRBV7-9 with TRBJ1-5; D might be TRBD1 (6 bases). Germline V gene data show CDR1 as SEHNR and CDR2 as FQNEAQ (reference sequence). This CDR3 comprises 15 residues. V was cut by 1 base and J by 2 bases, with 9 bases left in between. This chain's CDR3 is CASSLDRDGNQPQHF. CDR3 DNA sequence: TGTGCCAGCAGCTTAGACAGGGACGGCAATCAGCCCCAGCATTTT.

The chain couples TRBV4-2 to TRBJ2-7; 11 bases agree with TRBD2. Germline lookup yields CDR1 LGHNA and CDR2 YNFKEQ. CDR3 length: 16 amino acids. V shed 5 bases, J shed 2 bases, and the junction held 8 bases outside the gene matches. CDR3 coding DNA: TGTGCCAGCAGCGACGAAACGGGACTAGCGGCCTACGAGCAGTACTTC. Protein sequence: CASSDETGLAAYEQYF.

The J gene is TRBJ2-3, the V gene TRBV5-1; TRBD2 matches 7 bases. Germline loops: CDR1 SGHRS, CDR2 YFSETQ. V dropped 4 bases and J dropped 5; count of bases not matched to a gene: 4. The CDR3 extends over 13 amino acids. CDR3 amino acids: CASSGLGGDTQYF. CDR3 coding DNA: TGCGCCAGCAGCGGACTAGGAGGAGATACGCAGTATTTT.

J is TRBJ1-2 and V is TRBV7-2; D is perhaps TRBD1 (6 bases). Between the trimmed V and J ends, which lost 4 bases and 5 bases, there was a span of 17 bases. The CDR3 runs 15 residues. Germline CDR1 and CDR2: SGHTA and FQGNSA. CDR3 sequence (DNA): TGTGCCAGCAGCTCAATCAGGGGAACAGGGTATGGCTACACCTTC. Protein product: CASSSIRGTGYGYTF. The variable domain in full, with the rest retrieved from reference TRBV7-2 and TRBJ1-2, is GAGVSQSPSNKVTEKGKDVELRCDPISGHTALYWYRQSLGQGLEFLIYFQGNSAPDKSGLPSDRFSAERTGGSVSTLTIQRTQQEDSAVYLCASSSIRGTGYGYTFGSGTRLTVV.

This clone was counted once. The rearrangement links TRBV29-1 to TRBJ2-7; 7 nucleotides align to TRBD2. CDR3 size: 13 residues. Germline trimming cut 4 bases from V and 4 bases from J; bases unmatched to any gene: 7. Germline assignment: CDR1 SQVTM and CDR2 ANQGSEA. CDR3 residues: CSVVGGVTYEQYF. The CDR3 nucleotides are TGCAGCGTTGTGGGGGGGGTCACTTACGAGCAGTACTTC.

J is TRBJ1-2 and V is TRBV21-1; the DNA was not used to check the table's D call, TRBD1. TRBV21-1 is labeled a pseudogene. This CDR3 has 14 residues. Here the CDR3 DNA reads TGTGCCAGCAGCGGGAGCAGGGGCCACTATGGCTACACCTTC. Encoded protein: CASSGSRGHYGYTF.

The chain carries TRBV25-1 and TRBJ2-1; 7 bases are a match to TRBD1. This CDR3 region has 14 residues. Germline trimming cut 6 bases from V and 3 bases from J; bases unmatched to any gene: 5. Germline V lookup: CDR1 MGHDK, CDR2 SYGVNS. The CDR3 reads CASRDSGGYNEQFF. In DNA, the CDR3 is TGTGCCAGCAGGGATTCAGGGGGCTACAATGAGCAGTTCTTC.

The V and J genes are TRBV19 and TRBJ2-7; a weak D match, TRBD1 (6 bases). The CDR3 spans 16 residues. Per the germline V gene, CDR1 is LNHDA and CDR2 is SQIVND (reference sequence). V lost 0 bases to trimming and J lost 3 bases, with 15 bases between them. The CDR3 is CASSIDWGLGFYEQYF. The CDR3 DNA reads TGTGCCAGTAGTATAGATTGGGGGCTTGGATTCTACGAGCAGTACTTC.

This clone came up a few times. The chain combines TRBV18 with TRBJ2-1, with TRBD1 as a possible D gene (5 bases). Germline assignment: CDR1 KGHSH and CDR2 LQKENI. Trimming stripped 4 bases from V and 9 bases from J, with 7 bases between. This CDR3 region has 11 residues. The chain's CDR3 is CASSQGLEQFF. CDR3 coding DNA: TGTGCCAGCTCACAGGGGCTTGAGCAGTTCTTC.

The chain recombines TRBV7-9 with TRBJ2-1; 13 bases are shared with TRBD2. Germline V gives CDR1 SEHNR, CDR2 FQNEAQ (reference sequence). V lost 6 bases and J lost 8; bases outside the gene matches: 10. This CDR3 is built from 16 residues. The CDR3 DNA is TGTGCCAGCAGTTCCGAACTAGCGGGAGGGCCAGATGAGCAGTTCTTC. Translation: CASSSELAGGPDEQFF. Using reference TRBV7-9 and TRBJ2-1 for the parts outside the CDR3, the full variable domain is DTGVSQNPRHKITKRGQNVTFRCDPISEHNRLYWYRQTLGQGPEFLTYFQNEAQLEKSRLLSDRFSAERPKGSFSTLEIQRTEQGDSAMYLCASSSELAGGPDEQFFGPGTRLTVL.

The gene calls are TRBV6-1 and TRBJ1-4, with D perhaps matching TRBD1 (6 bases). The germline V gene encodes CDR1 MNHNS and CDR2 SASEGT. Trimming shortened V by 3 bases and J by 9 bases, and 20 bases separated the two germline ends. The CDR3 runs to 16 residues. The CDR3 spells CASSDLAGDKGKKLFF. DNA for the CDR3: TGTGCCAGCAGTGATCTGGCGGGGGACAAGGGAAAAAAACTGTTTTTT.

The chain carries TRBV6-5 and TRBJ1-2, with no clear D. The CDR3 spans 14 residues. The V and J ends lost 8 bases and 4 bases respectively, with 17 bases between them. Germline V gives CDR1 MNHEY, CDR2 SVGAGI. The CDR3 sequence is CASGRPGDPYGYTF. CDR3 DNA sequence: TGTGCCAGCGGACGGCCCGGGGATCCCTATGGCTACACCTTC.

This clone was counted between two and nine times. The V call is TRBV7-9, the J call TRBJ1-1; D remains ambiguous. V was cut by 7 bases and J by 5 bases, with 8 bases left in between. There are 11 residues in the CDR3. From germline, CDR1 is SEHNR and CDR2 FQNEAQ (reference sequence). The CDR3 bases are TGTGCCAGCAACTTTCGGACTGAAGCTTTCTTT. Residues: CASNFRTEAFF. Full variable domain (outside the CDR3, taken from reference TRBV7-9 and TRBJ1-1): DTGVSQNPRHKITKRGQNVTFRCDPISEHNRLYWYRQTLGQGPEFLTYFQNEAQLEKSRLLSDRFSAERPKGSFSTLEIQRTEQGDSAMYLCASNFRTEAFFGQGTRLTVV.

A word on this clone: The germline gene is not matched at one end of the junction; a read error may be the cause. Other nucleotide sequences in the sample specify the same CDR3. The chain carries TRBV2 and TRBJ1-6, with no clear D. This CDR3 has 14 residues. Germline V lookup: CDR1 SNHLY, CDR2 FYNNEI. Here the CDR3 reads CASSLQRVDSPLHF. CDR3 nucleotide sequence: TGTGCCAGCAGTTTACAACGGGTCGATTCGCCCCTCCACTTT.

Comment on this clone: A read error may produce the germline difference seen at one junction end. This chain links TRBV5-8 with TRBJ1-3; TRBD1 aligns across 10 bases. The CDR3 length is 16 residues. Germline values: CDR1 SGHTS, CDR2 YDEGEE. The CDR3 region is CASNLDRGNGGNTIYF. The DNA of the CDR3 is TGTGCCAGCAACTTGGACAGGGGGAATGGAGGAAACACCATATATTTT.

This sequence joins TRBV29-1 and TRBJ2-1; TRBD2 matches 10 bases. Per germline, CDR1 SQVTM and CDR2 ANQGSEA. V lost 4 bases, J lost 7 bases, and 4 bases stayed unmatched. The CDR3 loop spans 13 amino acids. The CDR3 loop reads CSVGPLAGNEQFF. CDR3 in DNA: TGCAGCGTTGGTCCACTAGCGGGGAATGAGCAGTTCTTC.

The rearrangement joins TRBV10-3 to TRBJ1-1; no firm D call. V was cut by 3 bases and J by 1 base, with 6 bases left in between. The CDR3 covers 13 residues. CDR1 is ENHRY and CDR2 is SYGVKD in the germline V gene. CDR3 DNA: TGTGCCATCAGTGAACGCAGGAACACTGAAGCTTTCTTT. Residues: CAISERRNTEAFF.

This clone was seen only a few times. J is TRBJ1-3 and V is TRBV5-1, with TRBD1 matching 9 bases. With V trimmed by 4 bases and J by 0 bases, 2 bases remained unmatched. Per germline, CDR1 SGHRS and CDR2 YFSETQ. This CDR3 has 15 residues. The DNA of the CDR3 is TGCGCCAGCAGCCCGGGACAGGGCTCTGGAAACACCATATATTTT. It is translated as CASSPGQGSGNTIYF.

V is TRBV2 and J is TRBJ2-7, with D perhaps matching TRBD1 (6 bases). This CDR3 has 13 amino acids. The germline CDR1 and CDR2 sequences are SNHLY and FYNNEI. The germline V and J ends were trimmed by 2 bases and 5 bases, with 10 bases remaining between them. The CDR3 sequence: CASSETTGNEQYF. The CDR3 coding sequence is TGTGCCAGCAGTGAAACCACAGGGAACGAGCAGTACTTC.

For the CDR3, the DNA is TGTGCCAGCAGCCCCCGGACTAGCGGGAGGTCGTATGAGCAGTTCTTC. Translating it yields CASSPRTSGRSYEQFF. The chain couples TRBV3-1 (or the pseudogene TRBV3-2) to TRBJ2-1, with 14 positions matching TRBD2. The CDR3 covers 16 residues. The ends lost 4 bases at V and 8 bases at J; junction bases unmatched: 7. Germline V CDR1 and CDR2: LGHDT, YNNKEL (reference sequence).

The chain joins TRBV4-1 to TRBJ1-5; weak D call: TRBD1 (5 bases). The germline V gene has CDR1 MGHRA and CDR2 YSYEKL. The CDR3 loop spans 13 amino acids. V was clipped by 0 bases and J by 7 bases, with 7 bases between them. The CDR3 DNA reads TGCGCCAGCAGCCAAGAAGGGGCGCAGCCCCAGCATTTT. Translated: CASSQEGAQPQHF.

V usage is TRBV5-5 and J usage is TRBJ2-1; weak D call: TRBD2 (6 bases). V gave up 9 bases and J gave up 15 bases, with 19 bases separating them. Germline-derived CDR1 and CDR2 are SGHKS and YYEKEE (reference sequence). This CDR3 spans 11 amino acids. The CDR3 protein is CAINHRDSVFF. For the CDR3, the DNA is TGTGCCATAAACCACCGGGACTCTGTGTTCTTC.

J is TRBJ2-7 and V is TRBV24-1; 13 bases match TRBD2. CDR1 and CDR2 from the germline V gene are KGHDR and SFDVKD. The CDR3 extends over 16 amino acids. The trim removed 4 bases at V and 7 bases at J, leaving 9 bases unmatched. The chain's CDR3 is CATSDSGLAGVREQYF. CDR3 nucleotide sequence: TGTGCCACCAGTGACTCCGGACTAGCGGGAGTCCGTGAGCAGTACTTC.